Sequencing of this TCR beta chain was carried out in a study of blood T cell repertoires in COVID-19. Study in general: Specimens from acute and convalescent COVID-19 originated in the United States, Italy and Spain. T cells, B-cell-depleted T cells, or PBMCs supplied cDNA or gDNA.

TCRdb keeps only in-frame clones here, not all; method: immunoSEQ multiplex PCR. The sample records about 210,000 clones, roughly four fifths being singletons. The CDR3 contains 15 residues. V was pared by 5 bases and J by 7 bases, with 8 bases of the junction left unmatched. Germline loops: CDR1 SGHTA, CDR2 FQGTGA. This rearrangement joins TRBV7-3 to TRBJ2-7; TRBD2 matches 13 bases. This receptor was taken from a woman aged 40-49 years with active or convalescent COVID-19. Input material: peripheral blood. For the CDR3, the DNA is TGTGCCAGCAGCCCAGGACTAGCGGGAGCGGAGGAGCAGTACTTC. It codes for CASSPGLAGAEEQYF.